Here is one TCR beta chain with its context. Its antigen is not identified. Stated time point: sample taken at primary tumor resection. Whole RNA, isolated from tumor, nontumor lung or frozen PBMC, was sequenced without prior sorting. Donation came from roughly 72 patients with untreated early-stage non-small cell lung cancer. The data were obtained in a study of spatial heterogeneity in lung cancer. Study summary: Each distinct TCR and UMI combination averaged more than ten appearances in raw reads.

The presence of a unique molecular identifier marked each TCR cDNA molecule. Each CDR3 protein gets one entry after TCRdb re-called the 5' RACE reads with MiXCR. Here the sample spans 75,000 to 85,000 distinct CDR3 sequences, 15% to 20% being singletons. V dropped 3 bases and J dropped 1; count of bases not matched to a gene: 2. The CDR3 contains 14 residues. Germline CDR1 reads KGHSH; CDR2 reads LQKENI. Findings and limits, study-wide: Tumor TCRs that were ubiquitous and expanded showed up in blood more at resection than follow-up.

The rearrangement joins TRBV18 to TRBJ2-5; TRBD2 aligns across 7 bases. The specimen was PBMCs, collected at surgery. The clonotype originates from a male donor with early-stage non-small cell lung cancer. The CDR3 nucleotides are TGTGCCAGCTCACCCCGACTAGCCCAAGAGACCCAGTACTTC. Translation gives CASSPRLAQETQYF. The full variable domain, with the rest looked up from reference TRBV18 and TRBJ2-5, is NAGVMQNPRHLVRRRGQEARLRCSPMKGHSHVYWYRQLPEEGLKFMVYLQKENIIDESGMPKERFSAEFPKEGPSILRIQQVVRGDSAAYFCASSPRLAQETQYFGPGTRLLVL.